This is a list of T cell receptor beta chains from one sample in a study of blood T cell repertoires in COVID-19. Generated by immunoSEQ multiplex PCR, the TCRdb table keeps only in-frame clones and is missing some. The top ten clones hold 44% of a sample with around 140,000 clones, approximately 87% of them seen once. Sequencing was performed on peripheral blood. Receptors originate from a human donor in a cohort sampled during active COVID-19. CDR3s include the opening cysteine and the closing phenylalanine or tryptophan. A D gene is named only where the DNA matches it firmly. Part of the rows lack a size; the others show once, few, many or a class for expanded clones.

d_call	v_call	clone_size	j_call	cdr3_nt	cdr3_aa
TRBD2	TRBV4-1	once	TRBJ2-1	TGCGCCAGCAGCCAAGAAAGACTAGCGGGAAACAATGAGCAGTTCTTC	CASSQERLAGNNEQFF
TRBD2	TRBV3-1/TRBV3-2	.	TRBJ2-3	TGTGCCAGCAGCCAAGGGTCTAGCGGGGTGGTAGAAACGCAGTATTTT	CASSQGSSGVVETQYF
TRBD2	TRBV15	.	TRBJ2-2	TGTGCCACCAGCCCTGAACTAGCGGAAATAACCGGGGAGCTGTTTTTT	CATSPELAEITGELFF
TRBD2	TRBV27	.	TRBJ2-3	TGTGCCAGCAGTTGGGCTAGCGGGGGGCTAGATACGCAGTATTTT	CASSWASGGLDTQYF
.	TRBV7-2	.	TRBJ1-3	TGTGCCAGCAGCTTATTGGCAGGTACCGGAAACACCATATATTTT	CASSLLAGTGNTIYF
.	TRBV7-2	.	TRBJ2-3	TGTGCCAGCAGCTTTGACAGCCTGGGGACAGATACGCAGTATTTT	CASSFDSLGTDTQYF
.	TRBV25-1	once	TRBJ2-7	TGTGCCAGCAGGGAAGGGGGGTCCTACGAGCAGTACTTC	CASREGGSYEQYF
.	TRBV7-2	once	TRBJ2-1	TGTGCCAGCAGCTCGACAGCCTACAATGAGCAGTTCTTC	CASSSTAYNEQFF
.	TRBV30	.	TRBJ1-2	TGTGCCTGGAGTCCACAACCTAACTATGGCTACACCTTC	CAWSPQPNYGYTF
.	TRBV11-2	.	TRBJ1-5	TGTGCCAGCAGCCTAGGAAATAAGGGGAGCAATCAGCCCCAGCATTTT	CASSLGNKGSNQPQHF
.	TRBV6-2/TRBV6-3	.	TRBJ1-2	TGTGCCAGCAGTTACTCGCAGGGATCTGCGCCGATCTATGGCTACACCTTC	CASSYSQGSAPIYGYTF
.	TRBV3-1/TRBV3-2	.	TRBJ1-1	TGTGCCAGCAGCCAACAGATGAACACTGAAGCTTTCTTT	CASSQQMNTEAFF
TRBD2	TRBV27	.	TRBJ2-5	TGTGCCAGCAAATCGGGACTAGCGGAAGGAGGAGAGACCCAGTACTTC	CASKSGLAEGGETQYF
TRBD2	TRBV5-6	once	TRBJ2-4	TGTGCCAGCAGCTTGAGTACTAGCGGGAGGGTAGGAGCCAAAAACATTCAGTACTTC	CASSLSTSGRVGAKNIQYF
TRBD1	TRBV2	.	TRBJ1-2	TGTGCCAGCAAGAGGGACAGTAACTATGGCTACACCTTC	CASKRDSNYGYTF
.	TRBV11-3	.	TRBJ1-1	TGTGCCAGTCAACTTTCGGGGAGTGCTGAAGCTTTCTTT	CASQLSGSAEAFF
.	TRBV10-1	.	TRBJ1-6	TGCGCCAGCAGGGGGCCGCATTCACCCCTCCACTTT	CASRGPHSPLHF
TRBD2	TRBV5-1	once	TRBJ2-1	TGCGCCAGCAGCTTGTATCCGGGAGGGTACAATGAGCAGTTCTTC	CASSLYPGGYNEQFF
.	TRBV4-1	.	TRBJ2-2	TGCGCCAGCAGCCAAGAGGGAAGAGGAGGGCTAGGGCCCGCGGGCGGGGAGCTGTTTTTT	CASSQEGRGGLGPAGGELFF
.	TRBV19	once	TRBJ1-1	TGTGCCAGTAGTACCGGGAACATGAACACTGAAGCTTTCTTT	CASSTGNMNTEAFF
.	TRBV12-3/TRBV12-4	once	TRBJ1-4	TGTGCCAGCAGGGAACAGGGTAATGAAAAACTGTTTTTT	CASREQGNEKLFF
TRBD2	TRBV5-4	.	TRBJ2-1	TGTGCCAGCAGCCCCCAAGGGACTAGCGGGAGGAATGAGCAGTTCTTC	CASSPQGTSGRNEQFF
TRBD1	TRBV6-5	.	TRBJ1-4	TGTGCCAGCAGAAACACAGGGGGCGATGAAAAACTGTTTTTT	CASRNTGGDEKLFF
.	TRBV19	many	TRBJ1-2	TGTGCCAGTAGTATTTCACAGGATTACTATGGCTACACCTTC	CASSISQDYYGYTF
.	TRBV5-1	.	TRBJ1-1	TGCGCCAGCAGCTTTAGTGTTATGAACACTGAAGCTTTCTTT	CASSFSVMNTEAFF
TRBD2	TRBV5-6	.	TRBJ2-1	TGTGCCAGCAGCTTACATGGGACTAGCCTAGACAATGAGCAGTTCTTC	CASSLHGTSLDNEQFF
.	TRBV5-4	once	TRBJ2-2	TGTGCCAGCAGCCCCGGAGGTAGACCTAACACCGGGGAGCTGTTTTTT	CASSPGGRPNTGELFF
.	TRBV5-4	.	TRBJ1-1	TGTGCCAGCAGCCGCATCGACAGGTCGGAGACTGAAGCTTTCTTT	CASSRIDRSETEAFF
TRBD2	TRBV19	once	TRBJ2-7	TGTGCCAGTAGTATAAAGCGGGGGGGCCGGTACGAGCAGTACTTC	CASSIKRGGRYEQYF
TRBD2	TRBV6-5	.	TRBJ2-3	TGTGCCAGCAGTTACGGGGAGGGTAGCACAGATACGCAGTATTTT	CASSYGEGSTDTQYF
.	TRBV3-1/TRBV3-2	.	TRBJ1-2	TGTGCCAGCAGCCAAGGTACGGGTCGACAGGTCTATGGCTACACCTTC	CASSQGTGRQVYGYTF
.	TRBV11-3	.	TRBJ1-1	TGTGCCAGCAGCCAGGACAGAAACACTGAAGCTTTCTTT	CASSQDRNTEAFF
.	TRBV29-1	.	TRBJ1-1	TGCAGCGTTGAGGGAGGGGGAGGAACTGAAGCTTTCTTT	CSVEGGGGTEAFF
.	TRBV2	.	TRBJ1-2	TGTGCCAGCAGTGAAAGGGGAGGGAACTTCTACACCTTC	CASSERGGNFYTF
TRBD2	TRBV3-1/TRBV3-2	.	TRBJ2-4	TGTGCCAGCAGCCGCGGGGGAGAAAACATTCAGTACTTC	CASSRGGENIQYF
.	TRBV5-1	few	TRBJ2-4	TGCGCCAGCCGCGGGGAAGGCGGCAAAAACATTCAGTACTTC	CASRGEGGKNIQYF
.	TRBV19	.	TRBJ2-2	TGTGCCAGTAGTGAGGCTAGTGACACCGGGGAGCTGTTTTTT	CASSEASDTGELFF
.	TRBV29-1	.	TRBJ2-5	TGCAGCGTTACAGGGCTTCAAGAGACCCAGTACTTC	CSVTGLQETQYF
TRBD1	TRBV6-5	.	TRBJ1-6	TGTGCCAGCAGTTACCAGGGACAGGGGGAATCACCCCTCCACTTT	CASSYQGQGESPLHF
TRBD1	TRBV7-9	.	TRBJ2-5	TGTGCCAGCAGCTTAGACCTGACAGGGGGACAAGAGACCCAGTACTTC	CASSLDLTGGQETQYF
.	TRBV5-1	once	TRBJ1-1	TGCGCCAGCAGCTTCGGGGGAATGGGAACTGAAGCTTTCTTT	CASSFGGMGTEAFF
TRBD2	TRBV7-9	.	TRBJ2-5	TGTGCCAGCAGCCAATTGGGAGGGACGAATCAAGAGACCCAGTACTTC	CASSQLGGTNQETQYF
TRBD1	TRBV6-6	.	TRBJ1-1	TGTGCCAGCCTCAGGGGGGTGGGTGAAGCTTTCTTT	CASLRGVGEAFF
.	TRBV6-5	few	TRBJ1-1	TGTGCCAGCGAGGACGGGGTTAAAAACACTGAAGCTTTCTTT	CASEDGVKNTEAFF
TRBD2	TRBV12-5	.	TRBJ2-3	TGTGCTAGTGGTTTGGGGGGACTACTACGGACAGATACGCAGTATTTT	CASGLGGLLRTDTQYF
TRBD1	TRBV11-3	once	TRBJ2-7	TGTGCCAGCAGCTACCCCGGGACAGGAGCCTACGAGCAGTACTTC	CASSYPGTGAYEQYF
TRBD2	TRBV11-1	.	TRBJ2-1	TGTGCCAGCAGCTTCAGAATAGCGGGAGGGGGTGAGCAGTTCTTC	CASSFRIAGGGEQFF
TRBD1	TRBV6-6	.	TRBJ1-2	TGTGCCAGCAGTCCCCGGACAGGGCGATGGCCTAACTATGGCTACACCTTC	CASSPRTGRWPNYGYTF
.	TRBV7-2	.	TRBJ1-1	TGTGCCAGCAGCGACCCACTACTTACTGAAGCTTTCTTT	CASSDPLLTEAFF
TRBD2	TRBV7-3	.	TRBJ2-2	TGTGCCAGCAGCTCGAGCGGGGGGGCTGGCAACACCGGGGAGCTGTTTTTT	CASSSSGGAGNTGELFF
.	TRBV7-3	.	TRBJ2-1	TGTGCCAGCAGCTTAAGAGTAAACAATGAGCAGTTCTTC	CASSLRVNNEQFF
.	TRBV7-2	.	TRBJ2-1	TGTGCCAGCAGCCCAGGGGGGACGTCTTACAATGAGCAGTTCTTC	CASSPGGTSYNEQFF
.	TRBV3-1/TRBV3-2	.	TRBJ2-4	TGTGCCAGCAGCCAATTGTTCGGCTGGAGGAGTAACATTCAGTACTTC	CASSQLFGWRSNIQYF
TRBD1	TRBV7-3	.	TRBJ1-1	TGTGCCAGCAGCTCTACAGGGGGGGCTGAAGCTTTCTTT	CASSSTGGAEAFF
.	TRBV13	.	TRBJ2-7	TGTGCCAGCAGCCCGGGGTTGAGCGAGCAGTACTTC	CASSPGLSEQYF
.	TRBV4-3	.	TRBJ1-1	TGCGCCAGCAGCCAAGATAGGCAGGGGAACACTGAAGCTTTCTTT	CASSQDRQGNTEAFF
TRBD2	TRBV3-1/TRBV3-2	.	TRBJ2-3	TGTGCCAGCAGCCAAGATTCGCGGGGGACAGATACGCAGTATTTT	CASSQDSRGTDTQYF